Below are 9 T cell receptor beta chains sequenced from a single sample in a study of T-cell memory formation after mild COVID-19. TCRdb reprocessed the 5' RACE reads via MiXCR and lists one record per CDR3 protein. This sample has about 340,000 distinct CDR3 sequences, with roughly 13% found just once. Sequencing was carried out using PBMCs or a T cell subset sorted from them (not recorded which). These receptors all stem from a man aged 18 to 30 who had mild COVID-19 (a few samples of this study predate the infection). Cell type and time point are not known.

This clonotype was picked up many times. This chain joins TRBV5-1 and TRBJ2-1, with D perhaps assigned TRBD1 or TRBD2 (5 bases each). CDR3 length: 14 amino acids. V was clipped by 0 bases and J by 14 bases, with 18 bases between them. The germline CDR1 and CDR2 sequences are SGHRS and YFSETQ. CDR3 bases: TGCGCCAGCAGCTTGGTGAAAGGGACCCTCAGGGAGTTCTTC. This encodes CASSLVKGTLREFF.

The V gene is TRBV6-5, the J gene TRBJ2-4, with D perhaps matching TRBD1 (5 bases). The germline gives CDR1 MNHEY, CDR2 SVGAGI. V was shortened by 0 bases and J by 15 bases, with 15 bases between the two germline ends. CDR3 size: 13 residues. DNA of the CDR3: TGTGCCAGCAGTTACTCGGGCAGGGAAGTTTTGTACTTC. Protein sequence: CASSYSGREVLYF.

The CDR3 loop reads CASSLLGGGPTDTQYF. DNA for the CDR3: TGTGCCAGCAGCTTACTGGGCGGGGGGCCCACAGATACGCAGTATTTT. The chain has TRBV7-3 and TRBJ2-3, with TRBD2 matching 8 bases. J was trimmed by 2 bases and V by 2 bases; bases with no gene match: 6. This CDR3 is 16 amino acids long. Germline V gene lookup returns CDR1 SGHTA and CDR2 FQGTGA.

This clonotype was counted a few times. This chain uses TRBV11-3 with TRBJ2-1, with TRBD1 as a possible D gene (5 bases). Trimming left V 5 bases short and J 2 bases short, with 16 bases between. The CDR3 contains 16 residues. The germline gives CDR1 SGHNT, CDR2 YENEEA. The CDR3 nucleotides are TGTGCCAGCAGCCATAACCCAGGGAATGCCTACAATGAGCAGTTCTTC. Its translation: CASSHNPGNAYNEQFF.

This clonotype was detected ten times or more. The rearrangement links TRBV4-1 to TRBJ2-3, with a weak D call TRBD1 (5 bases). V gave up 0 bases and J gave up 0 bases, with 10 bases separating them. CDR1 and CDR2 from the germline V gene are MGHRA and YSYEKL. This CDR3 region has 16 residues. The CDR3 is CASSQEGLPSTDTQYF. In DNA, the CDR3 is TGCGCCAGCAGCCAAGAGGGGCTCCCTAGCACAGATACGCAGTATTTT.

This clonotype was seen more than once but under ten times. The V gene is TRBV29-1, the J gene TRBJ1-2; weak D call: TRBD1 (5 bases). The CDR3 runs to 12 residues. Trimming stripped 4 bases from V and 7 bases from J, with 13 bases between. In germline, CDR1 is SQVTM, CDR2 ANQGSEA. The CDR3 is CSVVQGTGGYTF. The CDR3 DNA reads TGCAGCGTTGTTCAGGGAACAGGTGGCTACACCTTC.

This clonotype appeared a few times. The chain is built from TRBV28 and TRBJ1-1, with a tentative D call TRBD1 (6 bases). Germline CDR1 reads MDHEN; CDR2 reads SYDVKM. The CDR3 extends over 18 amino acids. The germline V and J ends were trimmed by 2 bases and 0 bases, with 19 bases remaining between them. CDR3 DNA sequence: TGTGCCAGCAGTTTAGAGGGGGGGATAGTCAGGTTGAACACTGAAGCTTTCTTT. This codes for CASSLEGGIVRLNTEAFF.

This chain connects TRBV6-6 to TRBJ2-5; no firm D call. The CDR3 contains 11 residues. Trimming cost V 5 bases and J 5 bases, with 6 bases left between them. Per germline, CDR1 MNHNY and CDR2 SVGAGI (reference sequence). For the CDR3, the DNA is TGTGCCAGCAGTGCCGTGGAGACCCAGTACTTC. Amino acid sequence: CASSAVETQYF.

This clonotype appeared many times. This chain uses TRBV12-3 or TRBV12-4 with TRBJ1-2; TRBD1 matches at 8 bases. V lost 4 bases, J lost 2 bases, and 3 bases stayed unmatched. The CDR3 is 14 amino acids. CDR3 region: CASSSGQANYGYTF. In nucleotides, the CDR3 is TGTGCCAGCAGTTCGGGACAGGCAAACTATGGCTACACCTTC.